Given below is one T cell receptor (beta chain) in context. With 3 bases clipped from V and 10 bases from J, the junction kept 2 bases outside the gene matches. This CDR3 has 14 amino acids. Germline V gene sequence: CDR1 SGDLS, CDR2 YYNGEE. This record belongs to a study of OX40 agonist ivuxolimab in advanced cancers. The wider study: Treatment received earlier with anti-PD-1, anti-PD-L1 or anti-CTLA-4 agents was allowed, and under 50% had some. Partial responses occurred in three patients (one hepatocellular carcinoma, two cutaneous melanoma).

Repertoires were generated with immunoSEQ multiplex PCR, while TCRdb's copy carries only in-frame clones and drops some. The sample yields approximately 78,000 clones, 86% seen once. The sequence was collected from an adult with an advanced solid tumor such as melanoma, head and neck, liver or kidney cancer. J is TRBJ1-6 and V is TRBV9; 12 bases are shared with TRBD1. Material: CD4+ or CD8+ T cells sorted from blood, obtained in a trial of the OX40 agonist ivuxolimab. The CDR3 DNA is TGTGCCAGCAGCGCCGGGACAGGGGGCTCACCCCTCCACTTT. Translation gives CASSAGTGGSPLHF. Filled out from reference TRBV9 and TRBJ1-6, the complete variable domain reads DSGVTQTPKHLITATGQRVTLRCSPRSGDLSVYWYQQSLDQGLQFLIQYYNGEERAKGNILERFSAQQFPDLHSELNLSSLELGDSALYFCASSAGTGGSPLHFGNGTRLTVT.